Sequencing of this TCR beta chain was carried out in a study of blood T cell repertoires in COVID-19. Study in general: Acute and convalescent COVID-19 specimens originated in the United States, Italy and Spain. PBMCs, B-cell-depleted T cells, or T cells provided the cDNA or gDNA that made up the material.

Original methodology: Quantification of nucleated cells was approximated via reference gene primer amplification. This table comes from immunoSEQ multiplex PCR, and its TCRdb copy is limited to in-frame clones, with some not included. That table gives V, J and clone size, and the DNA gave D and trimming. The data hold some 70,000 clones, with around 85% observed a single time. Trimming shortened V by 6 bases and J by 2 bases, and 11 bases separated the two germline ends. The CDR3 has 14 amino acids. The germline V gene has CDR1 MDHEN and CDR2 SYDVKM. This clone was detected ten times or more. Sequenced input: peripheral blood. The TCR was taken from an older woman with acute or convalescent COVID-19. The chain combines TRBV28 with TRBJ1-5; D may be TRBD1 (6 bases). The CDR3 is CASSRGFGNQPQHF. As DNA, the CDR3 is TGTGCCAGCAGCAGGGGTTTTGGCAATCAGCCCCAGCATTTT.